This T cell receptor beta chain was identified during a study of OX40 agonist ivuxolimab in advanced cancers. Points from the study as a whole: Patients who responded partially at 0.1-3.0 mg/kg showed clonal expansion ranking among the lowest. The average count of expanded clones was higher among CD8+ T cells than among CD4+.

Germline values: CDR1 SEHNR, CDR2 FQNEAQ (reference sequence). The CDR3 is 16 amino acids. Profiling relied on immunoSEQ multiplex PCR, and the TCRdb table lists in-frame clones only, not all of them. The sample yields roughly 64,000 clones, more than 85% seen once. Concerning this clone: No antigen is known for it.

The rearrangement joins TRBV7-9 to TRBJ2-2, with 7 bases lining up with TRBD2. This TCR came from an adult with an advanced solid tumor such as melanoma, head and neck, liver or kidney cancer. The starting material was CD4+ or CD8+ T cells sorted from blood, obtained in a trial of the OX40 agonist ivuxolimab. CDR3 amino acids: CAVNLGTSADTGELFF. CDR3 nucleotide sequence: TGTGCAGTTAATCTCGGCACTAGCGCGGACACCGGGGAGCTGTTTTTT.